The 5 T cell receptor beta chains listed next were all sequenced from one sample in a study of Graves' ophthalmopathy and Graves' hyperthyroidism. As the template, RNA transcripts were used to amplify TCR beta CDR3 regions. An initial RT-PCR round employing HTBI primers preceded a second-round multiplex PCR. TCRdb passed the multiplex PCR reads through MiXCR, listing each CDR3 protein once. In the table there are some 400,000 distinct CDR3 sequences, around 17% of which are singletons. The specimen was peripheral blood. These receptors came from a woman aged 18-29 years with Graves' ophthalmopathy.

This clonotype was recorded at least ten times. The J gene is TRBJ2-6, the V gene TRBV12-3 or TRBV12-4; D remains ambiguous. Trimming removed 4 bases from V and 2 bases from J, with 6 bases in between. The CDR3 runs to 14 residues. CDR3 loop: CASSSRTGANVLTF. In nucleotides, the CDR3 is TGTGCCAGCAGTTCCCGGACTGGGGCCAACGTCCTGACTTTC.

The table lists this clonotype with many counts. The CDR3 DNA sequence: TGCAGCGTTGAATCAGGGGGCTTTACTGAAGCTTTCTTT. Amino acids: CSVESGGFTEAFF. The chain has TRBV29-1 and TRBJ1-1, with TRBD1 matching 8 bases. CDR3 size: 13 residues. Per germline, CDR1 SQVTM and CDR2 ANQGSEA. J gave up 5 bases and V 2 bases, and 4 bases lay outside the gene matches.

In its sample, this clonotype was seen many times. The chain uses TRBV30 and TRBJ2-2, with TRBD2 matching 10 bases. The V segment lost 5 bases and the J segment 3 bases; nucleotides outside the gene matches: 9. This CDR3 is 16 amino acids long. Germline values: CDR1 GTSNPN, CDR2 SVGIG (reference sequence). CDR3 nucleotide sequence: TGTGCCTGGTCTAGCGGGAGTGGGAGGTACACCGGGGAGCTGTTTTTT. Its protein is CAWSSGSGRYTGELFF.

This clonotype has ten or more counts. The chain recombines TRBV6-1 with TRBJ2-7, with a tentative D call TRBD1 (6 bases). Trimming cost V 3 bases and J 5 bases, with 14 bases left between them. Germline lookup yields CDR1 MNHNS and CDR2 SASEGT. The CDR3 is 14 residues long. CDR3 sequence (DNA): TGTGCCAGCAGTGACATTACAGGGTTCCACGAGCAGTACTTC. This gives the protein CASSDITGFHEQYF.

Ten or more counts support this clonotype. The chain's CDR3 is CATRTGRETEAFF. The CDR3 DNA reads TGTGCCACCAGAACAGGGCGAGAGACTGAAGCTTTCTTT. This chain joins TRBV10-3 and TRBJ1-1; D is possibly TRBD1 (6 bases). There are 13 residues in the CDR3. Between the trimmed V and J ends, which lost 10 bases and 5 bases, there was a span of 17 bases. CDR1 is ENHRY and CDR2 is SYGVKD in the germline V gene.